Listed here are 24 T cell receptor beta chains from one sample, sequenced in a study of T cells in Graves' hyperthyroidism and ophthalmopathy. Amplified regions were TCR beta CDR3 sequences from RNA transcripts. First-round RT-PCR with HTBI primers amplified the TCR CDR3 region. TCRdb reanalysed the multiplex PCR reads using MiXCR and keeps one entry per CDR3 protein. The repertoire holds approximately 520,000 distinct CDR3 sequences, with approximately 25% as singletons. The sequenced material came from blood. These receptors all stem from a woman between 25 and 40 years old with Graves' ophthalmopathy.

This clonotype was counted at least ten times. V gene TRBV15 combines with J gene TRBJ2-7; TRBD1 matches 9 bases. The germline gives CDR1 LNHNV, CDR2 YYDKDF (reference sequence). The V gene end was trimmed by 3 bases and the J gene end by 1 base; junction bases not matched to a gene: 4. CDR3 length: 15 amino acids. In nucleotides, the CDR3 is TGTGCCACCAGCAGCCCGGGACAGGGATCCTACGAGCAGTACTTC. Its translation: CATSSPGQGSYEQYF.

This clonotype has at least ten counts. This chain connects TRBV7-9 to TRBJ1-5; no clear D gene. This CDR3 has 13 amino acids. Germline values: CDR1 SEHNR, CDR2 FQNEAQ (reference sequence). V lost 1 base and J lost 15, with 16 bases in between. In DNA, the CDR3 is TGTGCCAGCAGCTTAGGGGCGCAGGACCCCTCGCATTTT. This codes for CASSLGAQDPSHF.

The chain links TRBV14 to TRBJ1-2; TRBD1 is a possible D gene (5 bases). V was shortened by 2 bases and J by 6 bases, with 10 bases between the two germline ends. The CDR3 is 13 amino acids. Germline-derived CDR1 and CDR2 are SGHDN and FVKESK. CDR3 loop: CASSQQRGDGYTF. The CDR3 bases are TGTGCCAGCAGCCAACAGAGGGGTGATGGCTACACCTTC.

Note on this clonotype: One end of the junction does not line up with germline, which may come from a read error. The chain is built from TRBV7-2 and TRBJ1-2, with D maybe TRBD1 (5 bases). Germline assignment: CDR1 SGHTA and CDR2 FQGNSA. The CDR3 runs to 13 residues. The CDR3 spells CASSSQVWDGYAF. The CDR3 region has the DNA TGTGCCAGCAGCTCACAGGTGTGGGATGGCTACGCCTTC.

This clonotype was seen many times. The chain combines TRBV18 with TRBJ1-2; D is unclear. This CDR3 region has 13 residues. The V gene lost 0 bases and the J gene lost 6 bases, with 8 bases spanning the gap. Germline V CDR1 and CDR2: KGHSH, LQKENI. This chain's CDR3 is CASSPPQGHGYTF. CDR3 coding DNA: TGTGCCAGCTCACCACCACAAGGGCATGGCTACACCTTC.

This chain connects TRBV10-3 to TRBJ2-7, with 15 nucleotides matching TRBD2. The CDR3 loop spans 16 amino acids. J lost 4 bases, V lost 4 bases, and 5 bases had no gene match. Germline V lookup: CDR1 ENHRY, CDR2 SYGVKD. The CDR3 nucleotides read TGTGCCATCAGTGCGTCAGGGACTAGCGGGAGGTACGAGCAGTACTTC. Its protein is CAISASGTSGRYEQYF.

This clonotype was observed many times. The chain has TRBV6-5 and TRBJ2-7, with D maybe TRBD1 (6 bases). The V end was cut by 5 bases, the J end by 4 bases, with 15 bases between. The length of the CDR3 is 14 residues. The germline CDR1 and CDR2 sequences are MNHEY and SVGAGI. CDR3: CASSLQGIGYEQYF. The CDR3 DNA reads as TGTGCCAGCAGTCTACAGGGTATAGGGTACGAGCAGTACTTC.

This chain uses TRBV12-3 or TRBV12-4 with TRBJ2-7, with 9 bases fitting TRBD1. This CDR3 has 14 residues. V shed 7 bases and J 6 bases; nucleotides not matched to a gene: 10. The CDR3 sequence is CASNTGQGPLEQYF. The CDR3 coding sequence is TGTGCCAGCAATACCGGACAGGGGCCTCTCGAGCAGTACTTC.

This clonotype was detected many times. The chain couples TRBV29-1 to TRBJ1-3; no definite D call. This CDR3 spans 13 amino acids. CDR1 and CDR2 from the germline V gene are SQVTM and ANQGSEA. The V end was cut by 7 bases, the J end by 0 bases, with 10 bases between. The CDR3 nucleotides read TGCAGCGCACGACAAGACTCTGGAAACACCATATATTTT. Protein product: CSARQDSGNTIYF.

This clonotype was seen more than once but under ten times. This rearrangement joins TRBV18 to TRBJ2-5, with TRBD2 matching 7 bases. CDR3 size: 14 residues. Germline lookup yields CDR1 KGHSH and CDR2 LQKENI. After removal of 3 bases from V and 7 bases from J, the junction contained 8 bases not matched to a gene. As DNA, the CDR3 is TGTGCCAGCTCACCCAGCGGGGAGAGGGGGACCCAGTACTTC. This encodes CASSPSGERGTQYF.

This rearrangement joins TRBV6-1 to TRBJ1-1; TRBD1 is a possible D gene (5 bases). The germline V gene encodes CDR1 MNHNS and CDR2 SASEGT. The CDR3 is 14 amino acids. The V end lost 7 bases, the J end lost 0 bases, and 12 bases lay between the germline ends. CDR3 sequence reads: CASTPGPMNTEAFF. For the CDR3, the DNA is TGTGCCAGCACCCCGGGGCCCATGAACACTGAAGCTTTCTTT.

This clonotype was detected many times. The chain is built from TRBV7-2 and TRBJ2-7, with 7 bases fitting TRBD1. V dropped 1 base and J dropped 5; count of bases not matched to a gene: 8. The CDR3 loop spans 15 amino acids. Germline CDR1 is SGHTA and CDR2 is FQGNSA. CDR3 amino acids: CASSLGRTGRHEQYF. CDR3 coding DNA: TGTGCCAGCAGCTTAGGTCGGACAGGACGACACGAGCAGTACTTC.

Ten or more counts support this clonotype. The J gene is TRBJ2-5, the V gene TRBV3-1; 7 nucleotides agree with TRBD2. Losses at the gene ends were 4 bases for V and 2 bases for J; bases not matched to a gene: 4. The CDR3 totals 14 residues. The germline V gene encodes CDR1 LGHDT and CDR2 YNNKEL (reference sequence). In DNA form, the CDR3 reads TGTGCCAGCAGCCCGCACGGGAGGCAAGAGACCCAGTACTTC. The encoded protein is CASSPHGRQETQYF.

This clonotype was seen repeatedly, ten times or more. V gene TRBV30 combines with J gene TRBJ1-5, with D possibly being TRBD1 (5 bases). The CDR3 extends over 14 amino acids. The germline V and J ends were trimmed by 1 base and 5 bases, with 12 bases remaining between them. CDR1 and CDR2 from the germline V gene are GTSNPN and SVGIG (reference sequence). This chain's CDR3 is CAWSGQGGYQPQHF. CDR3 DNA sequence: TGTGCCTGGAGTGGTCAGGGCGGCTATCAGCCCCAGCATTTT.

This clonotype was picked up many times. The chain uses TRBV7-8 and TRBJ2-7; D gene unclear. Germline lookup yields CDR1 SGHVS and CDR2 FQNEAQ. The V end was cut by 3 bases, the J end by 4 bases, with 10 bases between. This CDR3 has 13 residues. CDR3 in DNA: TGTGCCAGCAGCTTCGCAGGATGGTACGAGCAGTACTTC. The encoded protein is CASSFAGWYEQYF.

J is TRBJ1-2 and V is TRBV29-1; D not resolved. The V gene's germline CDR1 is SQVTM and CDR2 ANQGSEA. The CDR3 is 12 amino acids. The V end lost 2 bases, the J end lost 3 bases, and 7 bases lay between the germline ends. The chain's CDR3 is CSVENNYYGYTF. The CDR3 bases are TGCAGCGTTGAAAACAACTACTATGGCTACACCTTC.

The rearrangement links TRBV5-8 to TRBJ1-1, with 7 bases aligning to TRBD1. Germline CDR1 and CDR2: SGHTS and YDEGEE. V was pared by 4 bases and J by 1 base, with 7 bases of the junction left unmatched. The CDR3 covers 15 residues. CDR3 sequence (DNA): TGTGCCAGCAGCCCCGCGGGGACAGCGAACACTGAAGCTTTCTTT. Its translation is CASSPAGTANTEAFF.

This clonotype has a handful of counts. The CDR3 reads CATTLGSSETQYF. In DNA form, the CDR3 reads TGTGCCACCACCCTAGGGTCCTCAGAGACCCAGTACTTC. V is TRBV6-1 and J is TRBJ2-5; no firm D call. The CDR3 is made up of 13 amino acids. Looked up from germline, CDR1 is MNHNS and CDR2 is SASEGT. Trimming left V 10 bases short and J 4 bases short, with 16 bases between.

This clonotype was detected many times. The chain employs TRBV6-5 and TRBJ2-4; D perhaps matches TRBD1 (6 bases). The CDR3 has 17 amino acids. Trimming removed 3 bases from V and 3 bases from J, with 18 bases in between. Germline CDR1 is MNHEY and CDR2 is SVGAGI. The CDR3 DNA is TGTGCCAGCAGTTATACATCACAGGGAGATGGCAAAAACATTCAGTACTTC. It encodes CASSYTSQGDGKNIQYF.

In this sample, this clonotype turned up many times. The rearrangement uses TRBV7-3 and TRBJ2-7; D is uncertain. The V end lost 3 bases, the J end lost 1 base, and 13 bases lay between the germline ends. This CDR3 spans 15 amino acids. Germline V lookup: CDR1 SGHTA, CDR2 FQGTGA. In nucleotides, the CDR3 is TGTGCCAGCAGCTTGTCCTCCGAGACTTCCTACGAGCAGTACTTC. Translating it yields CASSLSSETSYEQYF.

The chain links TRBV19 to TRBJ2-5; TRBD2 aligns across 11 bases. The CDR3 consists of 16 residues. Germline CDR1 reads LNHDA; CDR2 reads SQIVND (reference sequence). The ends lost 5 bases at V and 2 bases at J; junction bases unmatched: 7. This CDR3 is CASSVLLAGAQETQYF. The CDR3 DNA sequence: TGTGCCAGTAGTGTACTACTAGCGGGAGCACAAGAGACCCAGTACTTC.

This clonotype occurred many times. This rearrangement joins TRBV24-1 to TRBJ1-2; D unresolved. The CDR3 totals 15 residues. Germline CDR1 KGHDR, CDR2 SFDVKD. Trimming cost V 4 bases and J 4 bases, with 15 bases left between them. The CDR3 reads CATSDPRQAFYGYTF. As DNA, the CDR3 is TGTGCCACCAGTGACCCCCGGCAGGCCTTCTATGGCTACACCTTC.

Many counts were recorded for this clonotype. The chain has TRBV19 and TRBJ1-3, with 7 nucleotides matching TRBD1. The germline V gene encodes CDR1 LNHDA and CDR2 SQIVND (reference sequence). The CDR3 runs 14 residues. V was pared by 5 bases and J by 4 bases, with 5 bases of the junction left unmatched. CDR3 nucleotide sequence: TGTGCCAGTAGTCCCGGGACAGACGGAAACACCATATATTTT. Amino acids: CASSPGTDGNTIYF. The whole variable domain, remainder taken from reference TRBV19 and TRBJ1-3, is DGGITQSPKYLFRKEGQNVTLSCEQNLNHDAMYWYRQDPGQGLRLIYYSQIVNDFQKGDIAEGYSVSREKKESFPLTVTSAQKNPTAFYLCASSPGTDGNTIYFGEGSWLTVV.

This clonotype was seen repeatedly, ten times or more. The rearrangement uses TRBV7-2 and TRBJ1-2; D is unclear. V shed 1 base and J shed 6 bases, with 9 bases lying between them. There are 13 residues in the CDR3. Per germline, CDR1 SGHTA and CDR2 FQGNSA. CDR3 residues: CASSLGINHGYTF. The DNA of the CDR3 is TGTGCCAGCAGCTTAGGAATCAACCATGGCTACACCTTC.